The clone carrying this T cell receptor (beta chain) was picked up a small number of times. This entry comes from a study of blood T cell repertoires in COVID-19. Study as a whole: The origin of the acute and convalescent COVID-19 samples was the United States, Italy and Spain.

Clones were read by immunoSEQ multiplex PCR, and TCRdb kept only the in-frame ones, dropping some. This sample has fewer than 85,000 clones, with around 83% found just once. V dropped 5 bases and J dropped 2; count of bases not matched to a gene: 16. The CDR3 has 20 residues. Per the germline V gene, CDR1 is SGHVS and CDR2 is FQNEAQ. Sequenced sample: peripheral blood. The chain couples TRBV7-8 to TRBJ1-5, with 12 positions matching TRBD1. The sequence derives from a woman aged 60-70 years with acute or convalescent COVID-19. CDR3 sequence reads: CASSTQGDRGRWGGNQPQHF. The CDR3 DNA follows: TGTGCCAGCAGCACCCAAGGGGACAGGGGGCGGTGGGGTGGCAATCAGCCCCAGCATTTT.